One and the same sample provided the 14 T cell receptor beta chains below, sequenced in a study of cytomegalovirus exposure and HLA in healthy donors (dated by TCRdb to about 2017). Libraries were built with the immunoSEQ multiplex PCR assay. A mixture of 60 forward primers for TCR Vbeta segments and 13 reverse primers for TCR Jbeta segments was used in the multiplex PCR. This is the immuneACCESS table as TCRdb keeps it, with only in-frame sequences that have V and J called. A part of the clones is gone; compared with another copy, unresolved V genes explain less than half, and the rest is unexplained. Within this sample are 100,000 to 120,000 clones, with around 68% of them counted one time only. The ten largest account for 3.5% to 5% of the sample. The material sequenced was PBMCs. The receptors were gathered from a woman in her thirties or forties in good health and CMV-seropositive.

This clone showed up just once. The chain couples TRBV27 to TRBJ2-7; 10 bases align to TRBD1. The trim removed 5 bases at V and 6 bases at J, leaving 10 bases unmatched. Germline V CDR1 and CDR2: MNHEY, SMNVEV (reference sequence). The CDR3 is 15 residues long. The CDR3 nucleotides are TGTGCCAGCAGTGAGACCCGGGACAGGGGACGCGAGCAGTACTTC. Encoded protein: CASSETRDRGREQYF.

This clone was recorded a few times. The chain joins TRBV7-3 to TRBJ2-1; 11 bases line up with TRBD2. Trimming at V came to 4 bases and at J to 8 bases, leaving 7 bases not matched to a gene. Germline CDR1 reads SGHTA; CDR2 reads FQGTGA. The CDR3 runs to 15 residues. In nucleotides, the CDR3 is TGTGCCAGCAGCTCGACTAGCGGGGTATGGGATGAGCAGTTCTTC. The encoded protein is CASSSTSGVWDEQFF.

The V and J genes are TRBV7-2 and TRBJ2-3; 11 bases are shared with TRBD2. In germline, CDR1 is SGHTA, CDR2 FQGNSA. V shed 0 bases, J shed 3 bases, and the junction held 11 bases outside the gene matches. The CDR3 length is 19 residues. The CDR3 DNA follows: TGTGCCAGCAGCTTAGCGCGGGTTAGCGGGGGGGCTCGGACAGATACGCAGTATTTT. Translated, it gives CASSLARVSGGARTDTQYF.

This clone was seen a single time. The chain carries TRBV6-5 and TRBJ1-6, with TRBD1 matching 7 bases. Trimming took 5 bases from V and 6 from J; bases not matched to a gene: 7. The CDR3 extends over 15 amino acids. Germline V gene data show CDR1 as MNHEY and CDR2 as SVGAGI. CDR3 in DNA: TGTGCCAGCAGTGGGGACAGCGTCTTTAATTCACCCCTCCACTTT. The encoded protein is CASSGDSVFNSPLHF.

This clone was seen only once. The J gene is TRBJ2-4, the V gene TRBV7-2; 10 bases fit TRBD1. V lost 5 bases and J lost 1; bases outside the gene matches: 5. The germline gives CDR1 SGHTA, CDR2 FQGNSA. The CDR3 extends over 16 amino acids. The CDR3 DNA reads as TGTGCCAGCAGCCTAGACAGGGGGCTTGCCAAAAACATTCAGTACTTC. It is translated as CASSLDRGLAKNIQYF.

The sample holds a few counts of this clone. The V call is TRBV10-3, the J call TRBJ2-2, with 7 bases aligning to TRBD1. V was pared by 6 bases and J by 6 bases, with 4 bases of the junction left unmatched. The CDR3 sequence is 13 residues long. CDR1 and CDR2 from the germline V gene are ENHRY and SYGVKD. Here the CDR3 DNA reads TGTGCCATCAGGCCAGGGGGTGCCGGGGAGCTGTTTTTT. Translation gives CAIRPGGAGELFF.

Only a few counts were recorded for this clone. Its ends do not fully match the called genes, so a read error is possible. J is TRBJ1-5 and V is TRBV10-3, with 7 bases identical to TRBD1. Germline values: CDR1 ENHRY, CDR2 SYGVKD. The CDR3 is 16 residues long. The CDR3 protein is CASSEATGTENQPQHF. The CDR3 coding sequence is TGTGCCAGCAGTGAAGCTACCGGGACAGAAAATCAGCCCCAGCATTTT.

This chain links TRBV2 with TRBJ2-7, with 9 bases identical to TRBD2. The CDR3 covers 13 residues. Germline CDR1 SNHLY, CDR2 FYNNEI. Unmatched junction bases numbered 2, after V lost 6 bases and J lost 2 bases. CDR3 sequence reads: CASRWTSAYEQYF. DNA for the CDR3: TGTGCCAGCAGGTGGACTAGCGCCTACGAGCAGTACTTC.

In its sample, this clone was seen once. The V gene is TRBV7-6, the J gene TRBJ2-5, with 8 bases identical to TRBD1. From germline, CDR1 is SGHVS and CDR2 FNYEAQ. CDR3 length equals 13 residues. V lost 9 bases, J lost 2 bases, and 5 bases stayed unmatched. CDR3 DNA: TGTGCCAGTCAACGGGACAGGCAAGAGACCCAGTACTTC. Protein product: CASQRDRQETQYF.

The chain couples TRBV15 to TRBJ2-5; 8 bases are shared with TRBD2. Germline-derived CDR1 and CDR2 are LNHNV and YYDKDF (reference sequence). With 5 bases clipped from V and 5 bases from J, the junction kept 10 bases outside the gene matches. CDR3 size: 15 residues. CDR3 sequence reads: CATSWPGGRGETQYF. CDR3 DNA sequence: TGTGCCACCAGCTGGCCGGGGGGGAGAGGGGAGACCCAGTACTTC.

The V gene is TRBV6-4, the J gene TRBJ2-3; TRBD2 matches at 11 bases. Looked up from germline, CDR1 is MRHNA and CDR2 is SNTAGT. With V trimmed by 6 bases and J by 2 bases, 7 bases remained unmatched. The CDR3 is 16 amino acids. CDR3 in amino acids: CASSPIAGGYTDTQYF. CDR3 bases: TGTGCCAGCAGCCCTATAGCGGGGGGGTACACAGATACGCAGTATTTT.

The chain carries TRBV29-1 and TRBJ1-1; tentatively, D is TRBD1 (6 bases). Trimming took off 6 bases at V and 4 bases at J, with 12 bases between the two ends. Germline V gene lookup returns CDR1 SQVTM and CDR2 ANQGSEA. The CDR3 sequence is 12 residues long. The CDR3 coding sequence is TGCAGCGTATGCAGGGACACCACTGAAGCTTTCTTT. This sequence encodes CSVCRDTTEAFF.

Turning to this clone: This sample includes further DNA sequences coding for the same CDR3. DNA for the CDR3: TGTGCCAGCAGTGAAAAAGGACAGGGACCCACTGAAGCTTTCTTT. Translating gives CASSEKGQGPTEAFF. This chain connects TRBV2 to TRBJ1-1, with TRBD1 matching over 8 bases. J lost 4 bases, V lost 2 bases, and 6 bases had no gene match. From germline, CDR1 is SNHLY and CDR2 FYNNEI. The CDR3 spans 15 residues.

V is TRBV19 and J is TRBJ2-2; TRBD2 agrees at 8 bases. This CDR3 has 20 amino acids. CDR1 is LNHDA, CDR2 SQIVND, per germline (reference sequence). After removal of 9 bases from V and 6 bases from J, the junction contained 27 bases not matched to a gene. CDR3 in amino acids: CASKGPRLGVREERAGELFF. The CDR3 bases are TGTGCCAGCAAGGGCCCCCGACTCGGGGTGCGGGAGGAAAGGGCCGGGGAGCTGTTTTTT.